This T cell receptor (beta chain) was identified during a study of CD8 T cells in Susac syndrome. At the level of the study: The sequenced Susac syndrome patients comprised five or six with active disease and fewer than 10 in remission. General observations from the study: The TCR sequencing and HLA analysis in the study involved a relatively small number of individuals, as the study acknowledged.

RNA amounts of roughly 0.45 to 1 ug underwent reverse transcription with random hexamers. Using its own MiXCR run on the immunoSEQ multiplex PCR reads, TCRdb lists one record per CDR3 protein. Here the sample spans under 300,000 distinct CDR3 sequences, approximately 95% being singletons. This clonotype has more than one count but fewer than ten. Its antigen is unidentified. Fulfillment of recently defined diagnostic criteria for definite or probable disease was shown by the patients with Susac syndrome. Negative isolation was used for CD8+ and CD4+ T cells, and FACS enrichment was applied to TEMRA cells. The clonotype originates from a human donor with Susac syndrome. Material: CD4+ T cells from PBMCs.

The CDR3 region has the DNA TGTGCCAGCAGCCACGGGACAAGCACAGATACGCAGTATTTT. Translating gives CASSHGTSTDTQYF. The V and J genes are TRBV13 and TRBJ2-3; D might be TRBD1 (6 bases). The germline V and J ends were trimmed by 5 bases and 0 bases, with 9 bases remaining between them. This CDR3 is 14 amino acids long. Per the germline V gene, CDR1 is PRHDT and CDR2 is FYEKMQ (reference sequence).